One sample yielded the 30 T cell receptor beta chains listed below, sequenced in a study of blood T cell repertoires in COVID-19. Data came from immunoSEQ multiplex PCR; TCRdb stores just in-frame clones and leaves some out. Seen here are 200,000 to 250,000 clones, about four fifths observed once, and the top ten hold 1.8%. Sequenced input: PBMCs or T cells enriched from blood (not recorded which). These receptors all stem from a man in his 60s who had recovered from COVID-19.

CDR3 in amino acids: CATLAGGRGATDTQYF. The CDR3, as DNA: TGCGCCACACTAGCGGGGGGGCGTGGGGCCACAGATACGCAGTATTTT. V usage is TRBV10-1 and J usage is TRBJ2-3; 13 bases map to TRBD2. V dropped 10 bases and J dropped 2; count of bases not matched to a gene: 9. The CDR3 totals 16 residues. Germline CDR1 reads WNHNN; CDR2 reads SYGVQD (reference sequence).

This sequence joins TRBV7-2 and TRBJ1-4; 8 bases match TRBD1. This CDR3 contains 14 residues. CDR1 and CDR2 from the germline V gene are SGHTA and FQGNSA. Losses at the gene ends were 1 base for V and 10 bases for J; bases not matched to a gene: 5. The CDR3 spells CASSLETGVGKLFF. Here the CDR3 DNA reads TGTGCCAGCAGCTTAGAGACAGGGGTAGGAAAACTGTTTTTT.

The rearrangement joins TRBV7-9 to TRBJ1-5, with 7 nucleotides matching TRBD1. Germline V CDR1 and CDR2: SEHNR, FQNEAQ (reference sequence). CDR3 length equals 16 residues. V lost 1 base and J lost 6; bases outside the gene matches: 9. This chain's CDR3 is CASSLGTGEPGQPQHF. CDR3 in DNA: TGTGCCAGCAGCTTAGGAACAGGGGAACCCGGTCAGCCCCAGCATTTT. Full variable domain (outside the CDR3, taken from reference TRBV7-9 and TRBJ1-5): DTGVSQNPRHKITKRGQNVTFRCDPISEHNRLYWYRQTLGQGPEFLTYFQNEAQLEKSRLLSDRFSAERPKGSFSTLEIQRTEQGDSAMYLCASSLGTGEPGQPQHFGDGTRLSIL.

This chain uses TRBV7-2 with TRBJ1-1; no definite D call. The CDR3 sequence is 16 residues long. Germline-derived CDR1 and CDR2 are SGHTA and FQGNSA. Trimming cost V 1 base and J 2 bases, with 14 bases left between them. CDR3: CASSLESLSRNTEAFF. The CDR3 nucleotides are TGTGCCAGCAGCTTAGAATCCCTATCGAGAAACACTGAAGCTTTCTTT.

This rearrangement joins TRBV5-4 to TRBJ2-7; D remains unclear. V was cut by 4 bases and J by 3 bases, with 8 bases left in between. This CDR3 has 12 amino acids. The V gene's germline CDR1 is SGHNT and CDR2 YYREEE (reference sequence). The chain's CDR3 is CASSGGDYEQYF. The CDR3 DNA follows: TGTGCCAGCAGCGGTGGAGACTACGAGCAGTACTTC.

This chain uses TRBV18 with TRBJ2-5; D is ambiguous. The ends were cut back, 5 bases at V and 4 bases at J, with 14 bases in the middle. This CDR3 has 14 amino acids. Per the germline V gene, CDR1 is KGHSH and CDR2 is LQKENI. The CDR3 spells CASSATWRRETQYF. The CDR3 DNA reads as TGTGCCAGCTCAGCCACGTGGAGAAGAGAGACCCAGTACTTC.

The rearrangement links TRBV19 to TRBJ2-2, with a tentative D call TRBD1 (7 bases). Looked up from germline, CDR1 is LNHDA and CDR2 is SQIVND (reference sequence). The CDR3 totals 16 residues. Trimming pared 10 bases from V and 0 bases from J, leaving 18 bases between. The chain's CDR3 is CATRQGGVPNTGELFF. DNA of the CDR3: TGTGCCACCAGACAGGGCGGGGTCCCGAACACCGGGGAGCTGTTTTTT.

The genes are TRBV18 and TRBJ1-1; a weak D match, TRBD1 (6 bases). V lost 2 bases to trimming and J lost 4 bases, with 8 bases between them. Germline V gene data show CDR1 as KGHSH and CDR2 as LQKENI. This CDR3 contains 13 residues. This CDR3 reads CASSPRGGTEAFF. CDR3 DNA: TGTGCCAGCTCACCAAGGGGGGGCACTGAAGCTTTCTTT.

This clone was counted a single time. The chain employs TRBV9 and TRBJ2-2; possible D gene TRBD2, 5 bases. Per the germline V gene, CDR1 is SGDLS and CDR2 is YYNGEE. The length of the CDR3 is 16 residues. V lost 3 bases to trimming and J lost 1 base, with 13 bases between them. The CDR3, as DNA: TGTGCCAGCAGCGAAAGAGAGGGTCTGAACACCGGGGAGCTGTTTTTT. As protein: CASSEREGLNTGELFF.

This clone was found once. The chain joins TRBV19 to TRBJ1-6, with D possibly being TRBD1 (6 bases). The ends were cut back, 3 bases at V and 5 bases at J, with 8 bases in the middle. Germline V gene data show CDR1 as LNHDA and CDR2 as SQIVND (reference sequence). The CDR3 is made up of 14 amino acids. CDR3 bases: TGTGCCAGTAGTATCACAGGGAATAATTCACCCCTCCACTTT. It encodes CASSITGNNSPLHF.

V usage is TRBV7-2 and J usage is TRBJ2-2; D gene unclear. The CDR3 runs to 14 residues. In germline, CDR1 is SGHTA, CDR2 FQGNSA. Trimming removed 5 bases at V and 3 bases at J, with 10 bases between. As DNA, the CDR3 is TGTGCCAGCAGCACCCGACAAGACACCGGGGAGCTGTTTTTT. Protein product: CASSTRQDTGELFF.

The chain uses TRBV29-1 and TRBJ1-1; perhaps TRBD1 as D (6 bases). Trimming shortened V by 6 bases and J by 5 bases, and 13 bases separated the two germline ends. CDR1 is SQVTM, CDR2 ANQGSEA, per germline. The CDR3 contains 12 residues. The CDR3 protein is CSVRKQGTEAFF. The CDR3 DNA sequence: TGCAGCGTCAGAAAACAGGGTACTGAAGCTTTCTTT.

The genes are TRBV5-1 and TRBJ2-1; D gene uncertain. Trimming pared 4 bases from V and 2 bases from J, leaving 10 bases between. The CDR3 runs to 14 residues. Germline V lookup: CDR1 SGHRS, CDR2 YFSETQ. For the CDR3, the DNA is TGCGCCAGCAGCCTGGGTAACACCTACAATGAGCAGTTCTTC. This sequence encodes CASSLGNTYNEQFF.

J is TRBJ1-1 and V is TRBV5-1, with no clear D. This CDR3 is 15 amino acids long. Trimming cost V 2 bases and J 2 bases, with 13 bases left between them. Germline V gene sequence: CDR1 SGHRS, CDR2 YFSETQ. CDR3 in DNA: TGCGCCAGCAGCTTCTTTACGGGAGGCAACACTGAAGCTTTCTTT. Translating it yields CASSFFTGGNTEAFF.

The chain combines TRBV5-1 with TRBJ2-7; possibly TRBD1 for D (5 bases). The CDR3 length is 13 residues. With 4 bases removed from V and 3 bases from J, the gap between germline ends came to 11 bases. Looked up from germline, CDR1 is SGHRS and CDR2 is YFSETQ. The CDR3 DNA reads as TGCGCCAGCAGCAAAGGACAAGACTACGAGCAGTACTTC. Residues: CASSKGQDYEQYF.

This chain connects TRBV11-2 to TRBJ2-7, with a possible D match to TRBD2 (5 bases). Per germline, CDR1 SGHAT and CDR2 FQNNGV. The V end was cut by 5 bases, the J end by 4 bases, with 21 bases between. CDR3 size: 16 residues. The CDR3 DNA sequence: TGTGCCAGCAGCCCCCGCCGTTTTGAGGGCTGGTACGAGCAGTACTTC. Protein product: CASSPRRFEGWYEQYF.

This rearrangement joins TRBV30 to TRBJ1-1, with D perhaps TRBD1 (6 bases). The V gene's germline CDR1 is GTSNPN and CDR2 SVGIG (reference sequence). The CDR3 extends over 13 amino acids. V dropped 3 bases and J dropped 5 bases, with 13 bases sitting between them. The CDR3 DNA reads as TGTGCCTGGAGCGAGGGGGGGGGAACTGAAGCTTTCTTT. This encodes CAWSEGGGTEAFF.

CDR3 DNA sequence: TGTGCCAGCAGTTGGAGGTTATCCGGCGATGAGCAGTTCTTC. Translating gives CASSWRLSGDEQFF. The J gene is TRBJ2-1, the V gene TRBV6-2 or TRBV6-3; weak D call: TRBD2 (5 bases). The germline gives CDR1 MNHEY, CDR2 SVGEGT. The V end was cut by 4 bases, the J end by 8 bases, with 15 bases between. The CDR3 sequence is 14 residues long.

The V gene is TRBV5-1, the J gene TRBJ2-5; TRBD2 matches 10 bases. Germline trimming cut 2 bases from V and 4 bases from J; bases unmatched to any gene: 8. The CDR3 length is 16 residues. Germline CDR1 is SGHRS and CDR2 is YFSETQ. The CDR3 loop is CASSFSGGAGGETQYF. CDR3 coding DNA: TGCGCCAGCAGCTTCAGCGGGGGGGCAGGAGGAGAGACCCAGTACTTC.

The chain is built from TRBV9 and TRBJ2-7, with a tentative D call TRBD1 (5 bases). This CDR3 has 14 amino acids. Germline V gene sequence: CDR1 SGDLS, CDR2 YYNGEE. V lost 5 bases and J 0 bases, leaving 12 bases between the germline ends. The CDR3 protein is CASSPAGSSYEQYF. CDR3 nucleotide sequence: TGTGCCAGCAGTCCGGCAGGGTCCTCCTACGAGCAGTACTTC.

The J gene is TRBJ1-1, the V gene TRBV10-3; no firm D call. The V gene lost 10 bases and the J gene lost 2 bases, with 14 bases spanning the gap. The CDR3 covers 13 residues. CDR1 ENHRY and CDR2 SYGVKD come from the germline V gene. The CDR3 sequence: CASVRTDNTEAFF. In nucleotides, the CDR3 is TGTGCCAGTGTCCGAACAGACAACACTGAAGCTTTCTTT.

V is TRBV18 and J is TRBJ2-2, with unresolved D. Trimming shortened V by 4 bases and J by 0 bases, and 9 bases separated the two germline ends. CDR1 is KGHSH, CDR2 LQKENI, per germline. The CDR3 runs to 15 residues. The CDR3 region is CASSRAQANTGELFF. CDR3 sequence (DNA): TGTGCCAGCTCACGGGCACAAGCGAACACCGGGGAGCTGTTTTTT.

The chain recombines TRBV5-5 with TRBJ1-5; D is uncertain. Per germline, CDR1 SGHKS and CDR2 YYEKEE (reference sequence). This CDR3 is built from 13 residues. V was trimmed by 0 bases and J by 1 base, leaving 2 bases between them. The CDR3 loop reads CASSLVSNQPQHF. The CDR3 region has the DNA TGTGCCAGCAGCTTGGTAAGCAATCAGCCCCAGCATTTT.

The CDR3 coding sequence is TGCGCCAGCAGTGAGAATTCAGCAGGGAAAGAGACCCAGTACTTC. The encoded protein is CASSENSAGKETQYF. The chain combines TRBV10-2 with TRBJ2-5; D might be TRBD1 (5 bases). Germline CDR1 WSHSY, CDR2 SAAADI. This CDR3 has 15 amino acids. The V gene lost 2 bases and the J gene lost 3 bases, with 13 bases spanning the gap.

This chain joins TRBV7-2 and TRBJ2-7; TRBD1 matches at 8 bases. Losses at the gene ends were 1 base for V and 1 base for J; bases not matched to a gene: 3. The CDR3 consists of 15 residues. Germline CDR1 reads SGHTA; CDR2 reads FQGNSA. The chain's CDR3 is CASSLGTGSSYEQYF. The CDR3 bases are TGTGCCAGCAGCTTAGGGACAGGGAGTTCCTACGAGCAGTACTTC.

This clone was seen once. V usage is TRBV30 and J usage is TRBJ2-3; TRBD1 aligns across 8 bases. This CDR3 has 16 residues. The J segment lost 1 base and the V segment lost 4 bases, leaving 10 bases of the junction unmatched. The germline V gene has CDR1 GTSNPN and CDR2 SVGIG (reference sequence). The CDR3 DNA reads TGTGCCTGGACCCGGGACAGGTTTTTCGGCACAGATACGCAGTATTTT. The encoded protein is CAWTRDRFFGTDTQYF.

This clone came up a few times. The chain carries TRBV13 and TRBJ1-6; 9 bases fit TRBD1. The length of the CDR3 is 15 residues. CDR1 and CDR2 (germline): PRHDT, FYEKMQ (reference sequence). The ends lost 5 bases at V and 4 bases at J; junction bases unmatched: 3. The CDR3 sequence is CASSLDRGYNSPLHF. The CDR3 DNA reads as TGTGCCAGCAGCCTCGACAGGGGGTATAATTCACCCCTCCACTTT.

The genes are TRBV7-9 and TRBJ1-1; 7 bases align to TRBD1. With V trimmed by 9 bases and J by 0 bases, 7 bases remained unmatched. The CDR3 runs 14 residues. CDR1 and CDR2 (germline): SEHNR, FQNEAQ (reference sequence). The CDR3 reads CASWSGGMNTEAFF. The CDR3 region has the DNA TGTGCCAGTTGGTCAGGGGGGATGAACACTGAAGCTTTCTTT.

The rearrangement joins TRBV18 to TRBJ2-7; unclear D gene. The CDR3 loop spans 14 amino acids. Between the trimmed V and J ends, which lost 0 bases and 0 bases, there was a span of 6 bases. Germline V gene sequence: CDR1 KGHSH, CDR2 LQKENI. The CDR3 region has the DNA TGTGCCAGCTCACCACCCCTGAGCTCCTACGAGCAGTACTTC. Encoded protein: CASSPPLSSYEQYF.

V usage is TRBV5-1 and J usage is TRBJ2-7; 8 bases match TRBD1. The J segment lost 5 bases and the V segment lost 5 bases, leaving 15 bases of the junction unmatched. The CDR3 spans 16 residues. Germline CDR1 reads SGHRS; CDR2 reads YFSETQ. CDR3 sequence (DNA): TGCGCCAGCAGAGCGACAGGGGCTGGCGGGGCGGACGAGCAGTACTTC. The encoded protein is CASRATGAGGADEQYF. Variable domain in full (rest from reference TRBV5-1 and TRBJ2-7): KAGVTQTPRYLIKTRGQQVTLSCSPISGHRSVSWYQQTPGQGLQFLFEYFSETQRNKGNFPGRFSGRQFSNSRSEMNVSTLELGDSALYLCASRATGAGGADEQYFGPGTRLTVT.